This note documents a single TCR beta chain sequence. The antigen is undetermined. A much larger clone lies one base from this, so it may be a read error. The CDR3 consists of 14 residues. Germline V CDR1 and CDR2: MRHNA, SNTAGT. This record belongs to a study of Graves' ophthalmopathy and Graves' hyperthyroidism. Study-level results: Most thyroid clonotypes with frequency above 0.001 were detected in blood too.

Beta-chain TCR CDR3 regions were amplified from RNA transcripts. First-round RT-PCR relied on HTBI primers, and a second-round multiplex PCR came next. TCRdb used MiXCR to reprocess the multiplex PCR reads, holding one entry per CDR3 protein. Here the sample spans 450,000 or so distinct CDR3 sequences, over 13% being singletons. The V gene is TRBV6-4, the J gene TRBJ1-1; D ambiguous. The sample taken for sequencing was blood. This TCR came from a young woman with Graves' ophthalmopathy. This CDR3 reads CASRQDLANTESFF. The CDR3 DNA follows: TGTGCCAGCAGGCAGGACTTGGCGAACACTGAATCTTTCTTT.